This entry lists 9 T cell receptor beta chains sequenced from one sample in a study of shared clonotypes between healthy human individuals. Method: immunoSEQ multiplex PCR; TCRdb's copy keeps in-frame clones and lacks some. Found here are some 2,400,000 clones, under 97% of them singletons; the top ten hold approximately 0.13%. The source material was naive CD4+ T cells sorted from blood. Subset indicated: CD45RA+ positively selected. The receptors were gathered from a man younger than 35 in good health.

The chain recombines TRBV6-1 with TRBJ2-2; D perhaps matches TRBD2 (6 bases). From germline, CDR1 is MNHNS and CDR2 SASEGT. The CDR3 is 16 amino acids. The germline V and J ends were trimmed by 4 bases and 0 bases, with 12 bases remaining between them. The CDR3 reads CASSVDWGANTGELFF. CDR3 sequence (DNA): TGTGCCAGCAGTGTAGACTGGGGGGCGAACACCGGGGAGCTGTTTTTT.

J is TRBJ1-2 and V is TRBV5-4; weak D call: TRBD1 (6 bases). Trimming left V 1 base short and J 8 bases short, with 15 bases between. The CDR3 totals 14 residues. The germline gives CDR1 SGHNT, CDR2 YYREEE (reference sequence). CDR3 nucleotides: TGTGCCAGCAGCTTGATGGGGGCTCTGGGCGGCTACACCTTC. Its protein is CASSLMGALGGYTF.

The chain is built from TRBV5-1 and TRBJ2-7; 9 bases line up with TRBD1. The CDR3 loop spans 16 amino acids. Germline CDR1 SGHRS, CDR2 YFSETQ. V lost 4 bases, J lost 1 base, and 9 bases stayed unmatched. The CDR3 region is CASSPLQGAGSYEQYF. The DNA for the CDR3 is TGCGCCAGCAGCCCCCTACAGGGGGCTGGTTCCTACGAGCAGTACTTC.

The J gene is TRBJ2-2, the V gene TRBV2; D unclear. This CDR3 has 15 amino acids. Per the germline V gene, CDR1 is SNHLY and CDR2 is FYNNEI. Trimming shortened V by 0 bases and J by 1 base, and 6 bases separated the two germline ends. The CDR3 spells CASSEAAKNTGELFF. The CDR3 DNA reads as TGTGCCAGCAGTGAAGCCGCCAAGAACACCGGGGAGCTGTTTTTT.

J is TRBJ1-6 and V is TRBV12-5; no reliable D call. The CDR3 runs 17 residues. V was shortened by 0 bases and J by 5 bases, with 14 bases between the two germline ends. Looked up from germline, CDR1 is LGHNT and CDR2 is FRNRAP. CDR3 region: CASGLVLGISDNSPLHF. In nucleotides, the CDR3 is TGTGCTAGTGGTTTGGTATTGGGGATTAGCGATAATTCACCCCTCCACTTT. The full variable domain, in which reference TRBV12-5 and TRBJ1-6 provide the parts outside the CDR3, is DARVTQTPRHKVTEMGQEVTMRCQPILGHNTVFWYRQTMMQGLELLAYFRNRAPLDDSGMPKDRFSAEMPDATLATLKIQPSEPRDSAVYFCASGLVLGISDNSPLHFGNGTRLTVT.

In the case of this clone: The identical CDR3 is also encoded by other nucleotide sequences in the sample. The J gene is TRBJ2-6, the V gene TRBV2; no clear D. V was shortened by 2 bases and J by 1 base, with 6 bases between the two germline ends. This CDR3 region has 15 residues. Germline V lookup: CDR1 SNHLY, CDR2 FYNNEI. The CDR3: CASSERSSGANVLTF. CDR3 nucleotide sequence: TGTGCCAGCAGTGAACGGTCATCTGGGGCCAACGTCCTGACTTTC.

The rearrangement joins TRBV14 to TRBJ1-2; D remains ambiguous. Germline CDR1 is SGHDN and CDR2 is FVKESK. The CDR3 has 14 amino acids. V was pared by 0 bases and J by 4 bases, with 9 bases between. The CDR3 DNA reads TGTGCCAGCAGCCAAGAAGGACGGATCTATGGCTACACCTTC. This translates into CASSQEGRIYGYTF.

This clone has only one observation. V is TRBV5-4 and J is TRBJ2-7; 8 nucleotides line up with TRBD1. The V gene end was trimmed by 7 bases and the J gene end by 2 bases; junction bases not matched to a gene: 8. The CDR3 extends over 14 amino acids. Germline V gene data show CDR1 as SGHNT and CDR2 as YYREEE (reference sequence). This chain's CDR3 is CASGRDRKPYEQYF. CDR3 sequence (DNA): TGTGCCAGCGGAAGGGACAGGAAGCCCTACGAGCAGTACTTC.

The chain employs TRBV2 and TRBJ1-4; TRBD1 agrees at 11 bases. The V segment lost 6 bases and the J segment 3 bases; nucleotides outside the gene matches: 15. Germline V lookup: CDR1 SNHLY, CDR2 FYNNEI. The CDR3 extends over 19 amino acids. This CDR3 is CASRSPGQGGPGANEKLFF. CDR3 sequence (DNA): TGTGCCAGCAGGTCGCCGGGACAGGGGGGGCCAGGGGCTAATGAAAAACTGTTTTTT.